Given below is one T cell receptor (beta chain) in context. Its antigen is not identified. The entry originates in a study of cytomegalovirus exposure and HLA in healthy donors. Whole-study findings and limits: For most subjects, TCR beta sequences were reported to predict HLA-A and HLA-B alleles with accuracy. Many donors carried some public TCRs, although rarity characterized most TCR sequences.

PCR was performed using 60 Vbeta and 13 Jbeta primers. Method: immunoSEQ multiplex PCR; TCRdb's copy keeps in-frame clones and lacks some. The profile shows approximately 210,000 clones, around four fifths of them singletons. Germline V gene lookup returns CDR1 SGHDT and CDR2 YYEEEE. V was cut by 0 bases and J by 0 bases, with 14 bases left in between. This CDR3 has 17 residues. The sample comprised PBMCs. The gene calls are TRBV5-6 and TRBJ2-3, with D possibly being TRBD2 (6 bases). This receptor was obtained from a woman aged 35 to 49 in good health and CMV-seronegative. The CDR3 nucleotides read TGTGCCAGCAGCTTGGTGGCGGGGCAGCAAAGCACAGATACGCAGTATTTT. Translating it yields CASSLVAGQQSTDTQYF. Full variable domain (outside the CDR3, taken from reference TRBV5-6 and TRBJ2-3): DAGVTQSPTHLIKTRGQQVTLRCSPKSGHDTVSWYQQALGQGPQFIFQYYEEEERQRGNFPDRFSGHQFPNYSSELNVNALLLGDSALYLCASSLVAGQQSTDTQYFGPGTRLTVL.